The 32 T cell receptor beta chains in this list originate from one sample, sequenced in a study of CD8 T cells in Susac syndrome (dated by TCRdb to the late 2010s). Library construction relied on the immunoSEQ multiplex PCR assay. RNA was extracted using the RNeasy kit, and about 0.45 to 1 ug of the RNA was reverse transcribed with random hexamers. Using fastp trimming at Q25 and MiXCR clonotype assembly, TCRdb reanalyzed the public sequencing data and kept in-frame beta chains. Identical CDR3 protein sequences are pooled into one entry, listed with their most common genes and DNA. The sample table contains 150,000 to 200,000 distinct CDR3 sequences; only one count was recorded for over 75% of them. Approximately 0.086% of the sample comes from the top ten. Sample: CD4+ T cells from PBMCs. Receptor source: a human donor with Susac syndrome.

The V and J genes are TRBV6-6 and TRBJ2-7; no reliable D call. Trimming cost V 4 bases and J 2 bases, with 6 bases left between them. Germline CDR1 MNHNY, CDR2 SVGAGI (reference sequence). This CDR3 spans 12 amino acids. The CDR3 nucleotides read TGTGCCAGCAGTTTTCCTACCTACGAGCAGTACTTC. Translation gives CASSFPTYEQYF.

The V and J genes are TRBV24-1 and TRBJ2-5, with D hard to call. The CDR3 is made up of 10 amino acids. Germline V CDR1 and CDR2: KGHDR, SFDVKD. Trimming took 6 bases from V and 9 from J, leaving 7 bases between them. The CDR3 DNA is TGTGCCACCAGTATGTGGGCCCAGTACTTC. It translates to CATSMWAQYF.

CDR3 bases: TGTGCCAGCAGCCAGTCCCTCGGACGACGGGGGGGGGAGCTGTTTTTT. Protein sequence: CASSQSLGRRGGELFF. The J gene is TRBJ2-2, the V gene TRBV4-2; D possibly corresponds to TRBD2 (6 bases). Trimming removed 3 bases at V and 8 bases at J, with 19 bases between. The CDR3 is 16 amino acids. CDR1 is LGHNA, CDR2 YNFKEQ, per germline.

The chain combines TRBV30 with TRBJ1-1, with D hard to call. The CDR3 loop spans 15 amino acids. Germline-derived CDR1 and CDR2 are GTSNPN and SVGIG (reference sequence). V lost 0 bases and J 4 bases, leaving 15 bases between the germline ends. For the CDR3, the DNA is TGTGCCTGGAGTGTACGGGCTCTGACTGCCACTGAAGCTTTCTTT. This sequence encodes CAWSVRALTATEAFF.

This chain connects TRBV20-1 to TRBJ2-7, with D unresolved. This CDR3 comprises 15 residues. Germline CDR1 DFQATT, CDR2 SNEGSKA (reference sequence). Trimming removed 3 bases from V and 0 bases from J, with 15 bases in between. CDR3 coding DNA: TGCAGTGCTAGCCGGGCGTGGGGTAGCTCCTACGAGCAGTACTTC. Translation gives CSASRAWGSSYEQYF.

This chain connects TRBV11-2 to TRBJ2-3; 7 bases align to TRBD2. The germline gives CDR1 SGHAT, CDR2 FQNNGV. V was pared by 1 base and J by 3 bases, with 7 bases of the junction left unmatched. This CDR3 has 16 residues. The DNA of the CDR3 is TGTGCCAGCAGCTTAGGCGGGAGAGGAGGAACAGATACGCAGTATTTT. Translating it yields CASSLGGRGGTDTQYF.

This chain joins TRBV25-1 and TRBJ2-5; weak D call: TRBD2 (6 bases). The CDR3 has 12 amino acids. V dropped 8 bases and J dropped 2 bases, with 9 bases sitting between them. Germline CDR1 MGHDK, CDR2 SYGVNS. This CDR3 reads CASGGLQETQYF. The CDR3 coding sequence is TGTGCCAGCGGGGGACTTCAAGAGACCCAGTACTTC.

The chain employs TRBV23-1 and TRBJ2-1, with 7 bases matching TRBD2. TRBV23-1 belongs to the ORF category, with a function that is uncertain. Unmatched junction bases numbered 8, after V lost 8 bases and J lost 4 bases. The CDR3 extends over 14 amino acids. The chain's CDR3 is CASSRGSGYNEQFF. The DNA of the CDR3 is TGCGCCAGCTCCCGAGGTAGCGGGTACAATGAGCAGTTCTTC.

This clonotype was seen only once. The J gene is TRBJ2-3, the V gene TRBV20-1; D gene uncertain. Germline lookup yields CDR1 DFQATT and CDR2 SNEGSKA (reference sequence). Trimming stripped 6 bases from V and 0 bases from J, with 10 bases between. The CDR3 runs to 13 residues. Here the CDR3 reads CSANLVSTDTQYF. The CDR3 bases are TGCAGTGCGAACTTAGTAAGCACAGATACGCAGTATTTT.

The chain combines TRBV20-1 with TRBJ1-5; no definite D call. The V end was cut by 3 bases, the J end by 4 bases, with 7 bases between. Germline V CDR1 and CDR2: DFQATT, SNEGSKA (reference sequence). This CDR3 region has 12 residues. The CDR3, as DNA: TGCAGTGCTAGCTCGGGGAATCAGCCCCAGCATTTT. The encoded protein is CSASSGNQPQHF.

The gene calls are TRBV19 and TRBJ2-1, with 14 bases that match TRBD2. Germline trimming cut 7 bases from V and 5 bases from J; bases unmatched to any gene: 4. CDR1 is LNHDA and CDR2 is SQIVND in the germline V gene (reference sequence). This CDR3 has 15 residues. The DNA for the CDR3 is TGTGCCAGTATCCCGACTAGCGGGGGGGACAATGAGCAGTTCTTC. The encoded protein is CASIPTSGGDNEQFF.

V gene TRBV6-1 combines with J gene TRBJ1-4; unclear D gene. The CDR3 loop spans 14 amino acids. Germline-derived CDR1 and CDR2 are MNHNS and SASEGT. With 2 bases removed from V and 0 bases from J, the gap between germline ends came to 4 bases. CDR3 bases: TGTGCCAGCAGTGAATACTCAACTAATGAAAAACTGTTTTTT. It is translated as CASSEYSTNEKLFF.

This chain uses TRBV10-3 with TRBJ1-5, with unresolved D. Per germline, CDR1 ENHRY and CDR2 SYGVKD. The CDR3 has 13 residues. Trimming cost V 4 bases and J 5 bases, with 9 bases left between them. CDR3 region: CAISVQTDQPQHF. In DNA, the CDR3 is TGTGCCATCAGTGTCCAGACTGATCAGCCCCAGCATTTT.

The gene calls are TRBV3-1 and TRBJ2-2, with D unresolved. CDR1 is LGHDT, CDR2 YNNKEL, per germline (reference sequence). The CDR3 is made up of 16 amino acids. V was cut by 3 bases and J by 4 bases, with 15 bases left in between. The CDR3 spells CASSHRLAGGTGELFF. The CDR3 coding sequence is TGTGCCAGCAGCCATAGATTGGCAGGTGGCACCGGGGAGCTGTTTTTT.

The chain joins TRBV20-1 to TRBJ2-7, with 10 bases identical to TRBD1. V lost 1 base and J lost 4; bases outside the gene matches: 7. The germline V gene encodes CDR1 DFQATT and CDR2 SNEGSKA (reference sequence). The CDR3 consists of 15 residues. The CDR3 region has the DNA TGCAGTGCTAGAGCAACCGGGACAGGGGAATACGAGCAGTACTTC. Amino acids: CSARATGTGEYEQYF.

This clonotype was observed a single time. The chain links TRBV7-9 to TRBJ2-7, with D possibly TRBD1 on 5 matching bases. From germline, CDR1 is SEHNR and CDR2 FQNEAQ (reference sequence). CDR3 length: 16 residues. Trimming shortened V by 5 bases and J by 0 bases, and 17 bases separated the two germline ends. CDR3 nucleotides: TGTGCCAGCAGCCCTTATGGGGCGCAGAGCTCCTACGAGCAGTACTTC. The encoded protein is CASSPYGAQSSYEQYF.

The gene calls are TRBV6-5 and TRBJ1-5, with D possibly matching TRBD1 (6 bases). The CDR3 loop spans 14 amino acids. V was cut by 5 bases and J by 1 base, with 9 bases left in between. CDR1 is MNHEY and CDR2 is SVGAGI in the germline V gene. CDR3 DNA sequence: TGTGCCAGCAGTATAGGGGGAAGCAATCAGCCCCAGCATTTT. This sequence encodes CASSIGGSNQPQHF.

CDR3 loop: CASSLPSGPGYTF. DNA of the CDR3: TGTGCCAGCAGCTTACCCTCCGGGCCGGGCTACACCTTC. V usage is TRBV7-2 and J usage is TRBJ1-2, with D unclear. Trimming cost V 2 bases and J 8 bases, with 12 bases left between them. The CDR3 extends over 13 amino acids. Germline V CDR1 and CDR2: SGHTA, FQGNSA.

V and J are TRBV20-1 and TRBJ1-6, with D possibly TRBD1 on 6 matching bases. The CDR3 length is 14 residues. Germline CDR1 DFQATT, CDR2 SNEGSKA (reference sequence). V lost 1 base and J 4 bases, leaving 8 bases between the germline ends. Here the CDR3 reads CSARGTEYNSPLHF. The CDR3 DNA reads as TGCAGTGCTAGAGGGACAGAGTATAATTCACCCCTCCACTTT.

This chain links TRBV4-2 with TRBJ1-5; D gene unclear. Trimming left V 3 bases short and J 0 bases short, with 12 bases between. Germline assignment: CDR1 LGHNA and CDR2 YNFKEQ. CDR3 length: 16 residues. This CDR3 is CASSQLGEFSNQPQHF. The CDR3 bases are TGTGCCAGCAGCCAGTTGGGTGAGTTTAGCAATCAGCCCCAGCATTTT.

The V gene is TRBV5-4, the J gene TRBJ2-7; 10 bases align to TRBD2. After removal of 4 bases from V and 3 bases from J, the junction contained 10 bases not matched to a gene. Germline V gives CDR1 SGHNT, CDR2 YYREEE (reference sequence). The CDR3 consists of 16 residues. CDR3 sequence reads: CASSAGLAPIRYEQYF. In DNA form, the CDR3 reads TGTGCCAGCAGCGCGGGACTAGCGCCGATACGCTACGAGCAGTACTTC.

The J gene is TRBJ2-7, the V gene TRBV7-9; possible D gene TRBD1, 5 bases. Trimming stripped 4 bases from V and 3 bases from J, with 7 bases between. CDR1 and CDR2 (germline): SEHNR, FQNEAQ (reference sequence). CDR3 size: 12 residues. CDR3 nucleotides: TGTGCCAGCAGCTATCAGGGCTACGAGCAGTACTTC. It translates to CASSYQGYEQYF.

The gene calls are TRBV7-9 and TRBJ2-2; D is perhaps TRBD1 or TRBD2 (5 bases each). The CDR3 is 15 amino acids. V was clipped by 6 bases and J by 8 bases, with 19 bases between them. Germline CDR1 is SEHNR and CDR2 is FQNEAQ (reference sequence). The CDR3 protein is CASSPLSGRGGELFF. Written as DNA, the CDR3 is TGTGCCAGCAGTCCCCTTTCGGGGCGAGGAGGGGAGCTGTTTTTT.

The genes are TRBV6-1 and TRBJ2-1; TRBD2 matches 10 bases. The length of the CDR3 is 15 residues. CDR1 and CDR2 from the germline V gene are MNHNS and SASEGT. V shed 5 bases, J shed 2 bases, and the junction held 3 bases outside the gene matches. The DNA of the CDR3 is TGTGCCAGCAGTCTCGGGACTAGCGCCTACAATGAGCAGTTCTTC. Protein sequence: CASSLGTSAYNEQFF.

The rearrangement uses TRBV4-1 and TRBJ2-7; no clear D. V lost 0 bases and J 0 bases, leaving 12 bases between the germline ends. The CDR3 has 16 residues. The germline V gene has CDR1 MGHRA and CDR2 YSYEKL. CDR3 protein: CASSQDPTEPSYEQYF. CDR3 bases: TGCGCCAGCAGCCAAGACCCTACGGAGCCCTCCTACGAGCAGTACTTC.

V usage is TRBV3-1 and J usage is TRBJ2-7; D possibly corresponds to TRBD1 (6 bases). Deletions cut 1 base from V and 2 bases from J, with 15 bases between. This CDR3 is built from 16 residues. Germline CDR1 is LGHDT and CDR2 is YNNKEL (reference sequence). The CDR3 reads CASSQVGPGHPYEQYF. As DNA, the CDR3 is TGTGCCAGCAGCCAAGTGGGGCCGGGACACCCCTACGAGCAGTACTTC.

This clonotype was observed a single time. This chain joins TRBV19 and TRBJ2-1; 8 positions agree with TRBD1. The CDR3 runs to 13 residues. The V and J ends lost 10 bases and 4 bases, in that order; junction bases with no gene match: 6. CDR1 is LNHDA and CDR2 is SQIVND in the germline V gene (reference sequence). The CDR3 sequence: CATGQGQYNEQFF. The CDR3 coding sequence is TGTGCCACCGGACAGGGACAGTACAATGAGCAGTTCTTC.

This rearrangement joins TRBV6-1 to TRBJ2-2; 13 positions agree with TRBD2. CDR3 size: 16 residues. V was pared by 6 bases and J by 6 bases, with 7 bases of the junction left unmatched. Germline V gene data show CDR1 as MNHNS and CDR2 as SASEGT. CDR3 loop: CASSRTSGRAAGELFF. The CDR3 coding sequence is TGTGCCAGCAGCCGCACTAGCGGGAGGGCCGCCGGGGAGCTGTTTTTT.

V and J are TRBV18 and TRBJ2-1; TRBD2 aligns across 13 bases. V trimming: 3 bases; J trimming: 8 bases; junction bases outside the gene matches: 4. The CDR3 loop spans 15 amino acids. Germline-derived CDR1 and CDR2 are KGHSH and LQKENI. The CDR3 protein is CASSPTGLAGDEQFF. CDR3 nucleotide sequence: TGTGCCAGCTCACCCACCGGACTAGCGGGGGATGAGCAGTTCTTC. Using reference TRBV18 and TRBJ2-1 for the parts outside the CDR3, the full variable domain is NAGVMQNPRHLVRRRGQEARLRCSPMKGHSHVYWYRQLPEEGLKFMVYLQKENIIDESGMPKERFSAEFPKEGPSILRIQQVVRGDSAAYFCASSPTGLAGDEQFFGPGTRLTVL.

This clonotype was seen once. V usage is TRBV19 and J usage is TRBJ1-2; weak D call: TRBD1 (6 bases). Looked up from germline, CDR1 is LNHDA and CDR2 is SQIVND (reference sequence). V shed 8 bases and J shed 0 bases, with 19 bases lying between them. CDR3 size: 16 residues. For the CDR3, the DNA is TGTGCCAGTGTGGACAGTTCTCCCTATTCTAACTATGGCTACACCTTC. It is translated as CASVDSSPYSNYGYTF.

This chain uses TRBV7-9 with TRBJ2-1; TRBD1 matches 7 bases. Trimming took 2 bases from V and 3 from J; bases not matched to a gene: 4. CDR1 is SEHNR and CDR2 is FQNEAQ in the germline V gene (reference sequence). The CDR3 is 15 amino acids. Here the CDR3 reads CASSLRQGYYNEQFF. In DNA, the CDR3 is TGTGCCAGCAGCTTAAGACAGGGATACTACAATGAGCAGTTCTTC.

V and J are TRBV20-1 and TRBJ2-7; unclear D gene. This CDR3 is built from 14 residues. From germline, CDR1 is DFQATT and CDR2 SNEGSKA (reference sequence). V lost 1 base and J lost 5, with 15 bases in between. The CDR3 DNA follows: TGCAGTGCTAGAGCTAGTCATCCCTACGACGAGCAGTACTTC. This sequence encodes CSARASHPYDEQYF.